Sequencing of this T cell receptor beta chain was carried out in a study of T cell clonality in common variable immunodeficiency. Points from the study as a whole: Fewer deletions and N-nucleotide insertions were reportedly seen in common variable immunodeficiency TCR beta sequences.

This clone was picked up many times. Antigen: not known. Coverage ceases 3 residues before the CDR3 finishes, and the germline J gene fills in the end. The assay was immunoSEQ multiplex PCR, and TCRdb's table has in-frame clones only and misses some. The sample shows 35,000 to 45,000 clones, none of them appearing just once. This CDR3 is 13 amino acids long. The germline V gene has CDR1 LNHDA and CDR2 SQIVND (reference sequence). The chain uses TRBV19 and TRBJ1-2; TRBD1 matches 8 bases. The clonotype comes from a person between 18 and 75 years old in good health. Sequencing was carried out using peripheral blood mononuclear cells. The part of the CDR3 DNA that was read is TGTGCCAGTAGAGGGACAGGTACGAGAGGC. The encoded protein is CASRGTGTRG. The whole CDR3 is CASRGTGTRGYTF.